The next 15 T cell receptor beta chains were all read from a single sample in a study of blood T cells in healthy people across ages. With a J-beta primer mix and a sample-barcoded 5' primer, a second PCR ran about 6 to 11 cycles. A single record per CDR3 protein comes from TCRdb applying MiXCR to the 5' RACE reads. The sample holds about 670,000 distinct CDR3 sequences, around 50% seen once. The sequenced material came from blood. The receptors shown here come from a woman over 75 in good health.

A remark on this clonotype: It may be a read error: a sequence one base away is much more abundant. This chain joins TRBV20-1 and TRBJ1-5, with D possibly being TRBD1 (6 bases). Looked up from germline, CDR1 is DFQATT and CDR2 is SNEGSKA (reference sequence). CDR3 length: 12 residues. CDR3 amino acids: CSAGQSSQPQHF. For the CDR3, the DNA is TGCAGTGCTGGACAGAGCAGTCAGCCCCAGCATTTT.

The J gene is TRBJ2-7, the V gene TRBV5-1; D gene unclear. Germline assignment: CDR1 SGHRS and CDR2 YFSETQ. There are 11 residues in the CDR3. V was shortened by 4 bases and J by 8 bases, with 10 bases between the two germline ends. CDR3 in DNA: TGCGCCAGCAGCGAGGATAGGCAGCAGTACTTC. It is translated as CASSEDRQQYF. Full variable domain (remainder filled in from reference TRBV5-1 and TRBJ2-7): KAGVTQTPRYLIKTRGQQVTLSCSPISGHRSVSWYQQTPGQGLQFLFEYFSETQRNKGNFPGRFSGRQFSNSRSEMNVSTLELGDSALYLCASSEDRQQYFGPGTRLTVT.

The chain links TRBV2 to TRBJ2-7; D gene unclear. V lost 5 bases and J 7 bases, leaving 15 bases between the germline ends. The CDR3 is 13 amino acids. The germline gives CDR1 SNHLY, CDR2 FYNNEI. CDR3 DNA sequence: TGTGCCAGCAGTCTGGACGGAGTACGGGAGCAGTACTTC. Translating it yields CASSLDGVREQYF.

Turning to this clonotype: A much larger clone lies one base from this, so it may be a read error. The chain carries TRBV29-1 and TRBJ2-7; D possibly corresponds to TRBD1 (5 bases). The CDR3 contains 12 residues. Per the germline V gene, CDR1 is SQVTM and CDR2 is ANQGSEA. The CDR3 here is CSVVDSSYGQYF. The CDR3 DNA sequence: TGCAGCGTTGTCGACAGTTCCTACGGGCAGTACTTC.

The chain links TRBV5-1 to TRBJ2-3; 7 bases map to TRBD1. Germline lookup yields CDR1 SGHRS and CDR2 YFSETQ. The CDR3 sequence is 13 residues long. Trimming cost V 6 bases and J 3 bases; bases outside gene matches: 4. The CDR3 nucleotides are TGCGCCAGCATGAGGACAGGAACAGATACGCAGTATTTT. Translated: CASMRTGTDTQYF.

This clonotype was recorded a few times. The CDR3 is CASGSREQFF. In nucleotides, the CDR3 is TGTGCCAGCGGGAGTAGAGAGCAGTTCTTC. The chain employs TRBV27 and TRBJ2-1, with a possible D match to TRBD2 (5 bases). This CDR3 contains 10 residues. The V gene lost 8 bases and the J gene lost 10 bases, with 9 bases spanning the gap. Germline V gives CDR1 MNHEY, CDR2 SMNVEV (reference sequence).

This clonotype was seen many times. The genes are TRBV6-1 and TRBJ2-1; D is unresolved. Germline CDR1 and CDR2: MNHNS and SASEGT. The length of the CDR3 is 14 residues. V was trimmed by 0 bases and J by 4 bases, leaving 7 bases between them. DNA for the CDR3: TGTGCCAGCAGTGAAGCGTTGGCTTACAATGAGCAGTTCTTC. Translated: CASSEALAYNEQFF.

The rearrangement uses TRBV20-1 and TRBJ2-5, with TRBD1 matching 10 bases. TRBJ2-7 explains the end of the DNA better; the J call may be wrong. The length of the CDR3 is 15 residues. CDR1 and CDR2 (germline): DFQATT, SNEGSKA (reference sequence). The CDR3 spells CSARVVGTGVGEQYF. The CDR3, as DNA: TGCAGTGCTAGAGTAGTTGGGACAGGGGTGGGCGAGCAGTACTTC.

The chain couples TRBV10-3 to TRBJ1-5, with 10 bases fitting TRBD1. V dropped 4 bases and J dropped 6; count of bases not matched to a gene: 9. The germline gives CDR1 ENHRY, CDR2 SYGVKD. The CDR3 is 16 residues long. In DNA, the CDR3 is TGTGCCATCAGTGGAGCGTGGACAGGGGGGCTTCAGCCCCAGCATTTT. This codes for CAISGAWTGGLQPQHF.

Note on this clonotype: A single base separates this from a much larger clone, so it may be a read error. The chain links TRBV4-1 to TRBJ1-4; D remains ambiguous. Germline-derived CDR1 and CDR2 are MGHRA and YSYEKL. This CDR3 comprises 13 residues. CDR3 residues: CASSQGQKEKLSF. The CDR3 nucleotides are TGCGCCAGCAGCCAAGGCCAGAAAGAAAAACTGTCTTTT.

This clonotype occurred many times. This sequence joins TRBV11-2 and TRBJ2-3; D unresolved. CDR3 length: 13 residues. Germline V gene lookup returns CDR1 SGHAT and CDR2 FQNNGV. V lost 3 bases and J lost 8, with 12 bases in between. CDR3 protein: CASSLGGVGTQYF. CDR3 DNA sequence: TGTGCCAGCAGCTTGGGCGGAGTGGGTACGCAGTATTTT.

This clonotype was detected only once. The rearrangement joins TRBV15 to TRBJ2-7, with D tentatively TRBD2 (5 bases). Per germline, CDR1 LNHNV and CDR2 YYDKDF (reference sequence). Trimming cost V 3 bases and J 3 bases, with 18 bases left between them. CDR3 length: 16 residues. CDR3 loop: CATSRDVGDPHYEQYF. The CDR3 DNA reads TGTGCCACCAGCAGGGATGTGGGAGACCCCCACTACGAGCAGTACTTC.

A remark on this clonotype: A much larger clone lies one base from this, so it may be a read error. The V and J genes are TRBV29-1 and TRBJ2-1, with D possibly TRBD2 on 5 matching bases. The V gene lost 4 bases and the J gene lost 0 bases, with 13 bases spanning the gap. The V gene's germline CDR1 is SQVTM and CDR2 ANQGSEA. The CDR3 length is 15 residues. The CDR3 DNA reads as TGCAGCGTTGGGACTCCGGCTAGCTCCTACAATGAGCAGTTCTTC. This sequence encodes CSVGTPASSYNEQFF.

The J gene is TRBJ2-3, the V gene TRBV7-9, with TRBD2 identical over 10 bases. The germline V gene has CDR1 SEHNR and CDR2 FQNEAQ (reference sequence). Trimming cost V 5 bases and J 1 base; bases outside gene matches: 6. The CDR3 sequence is 16 residues long. CDR3 in DNA: TGTGCCAGCAGCATGTTAGCGGGGGGCGGCACAGATACGCAGTATTTT. Translation gives CASSMLAGGGTDTQYF.

The chain couples TRBV12-3 or TRBV12-4 to TRBJ1-2, with 7 bases matching TRBD1. Trimming at V came to 6 bases and at J to 9 bases, leaving 13 bases not matched to a gene. CDR3 length: 14 residues. This chain's CDR3 is CASRTVGQSLSYTF. CDR3 nucleotides: TGTGCCAGCAGGACCGTGGGACAGTCATTAAGCTACACCTTC.